This T cell receptor beta chain was recovered during a study of control samples from healthy donors and cancer patients. Generated by immunoSEQ multiplex PCR, the TCRdb table keeps only in-frame clones and is missing some. Among fewer than 130,000 clones, around 89% were seen once, and the ten largest hold 3.5% to 4.5%. Germline loops: CDR1 LNHDA, CDR2 SQIVND (reference sequence). V lost 7 bases and J lost 8; bases outside the gene matches: 11. The CDR3 extends over 15 amino acids. The genes are TRBV19 and TRBJ1-4, with TRBD1 matching over 9 bases. The sequenced sample was PBMCs. The clonotype was recovered from a woman in her sixties with lung cancer. The CDR3: CASTHPQGANEKLFF. The CDR3 DNA is TGTGCCAGTACCCATCCACAGGGGGCGAACGAAAAACTGTTTTTT. Supplemented by reference TRBV19 and TRBJ1-4, the full variable domain reads DGGITQSPKYLFRKEGQNVTLSCEQNLNHDAMYWYRQDPGQGLRLIYYSQIVNDFQKGDIAEGYSVSREKKESFPLTVTSAQKNPTAFYLCASTHPQGANEKLFFGSGTQLSVL.